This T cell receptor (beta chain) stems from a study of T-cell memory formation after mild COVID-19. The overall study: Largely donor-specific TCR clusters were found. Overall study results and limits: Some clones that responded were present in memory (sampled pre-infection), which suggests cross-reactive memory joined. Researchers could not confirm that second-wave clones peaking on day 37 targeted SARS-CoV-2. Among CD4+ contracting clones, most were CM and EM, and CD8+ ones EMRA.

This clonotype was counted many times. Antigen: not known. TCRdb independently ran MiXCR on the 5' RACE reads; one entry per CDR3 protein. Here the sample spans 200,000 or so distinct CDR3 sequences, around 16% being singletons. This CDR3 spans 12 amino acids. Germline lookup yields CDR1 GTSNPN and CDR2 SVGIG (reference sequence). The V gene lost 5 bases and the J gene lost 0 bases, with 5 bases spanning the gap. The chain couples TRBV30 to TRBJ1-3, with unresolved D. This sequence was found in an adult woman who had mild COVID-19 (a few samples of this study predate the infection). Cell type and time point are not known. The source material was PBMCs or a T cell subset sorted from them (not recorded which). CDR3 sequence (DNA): TGTGCCTGGGACAACTCTGGAAACACCATATATTTT. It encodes CAWDNSGNTIYF.